Shown below are 16 T cell receptor beta chains from a single sample sequenced in a study of Graves' ophthalmopathy and Graves' hyperthyroidism. Amplified material comprised TCR beta CDR3 regions derived from RNA transcripts. The library came from an HTBI-primed first-round RT-PCR and a second-round multiplex PCR. TCRdb reprocessed the multiplex PCR reads via MiXCR and lists one record per CDR3 protein. Seen here are tens of thousands of distinct CDR3 sequences, approximately 53% observed once, and the top ten hold about 26%. Specimen: peripheral blood. The receptors here all came from an adult woman with stable Graves' hyperthyroidism.

Worth noting for this clonotype: One end of the junction varies from germline; a read error may be responsible. V gene TRBV7-2 combines with J gene TRBJ1-1; D is unresolved. The germline gives CDR1 SGHTA, CDR2 FQGNSA. The length of the CDR3 is 15 residues. The CDR3 reads CAGSLRPVPNTEAFF. CDR3 coding DNA: TGTGCCGGCAGCCTCAGACCGGTACCCAACACCGAAGCTTTCTTT.

This clonotype was observed a single time. The chain links TRBV20-1 to TRBJ1-2; TRBD1 matches at 8 bases. Trimming cost V 4 bases and J 4 bases; bases outside gene matches: 2. The CDR3 has 12 residues. The germline gives CDR1 DFQATT, CDR2 SNEGSKA (reference sequence). The CDR3 DNA reads TGCAGTGCTATGGACAGGGCCTATGGCTACACCTTC. This sequence encodes CSAMDRAYGYTF.

The chain carries TRBV4-2 and TRBJ2-5; D is ambiguous. V lost 3 bases to trimming and J lost 5 bases, with 7 bases between them. CDR3 length equals 12 residues. The germline CDR1 and CDR2 sequences are LGHNA and YNFKEQ. CDR3 loop: CASSQGWETQYF. In nucleotides, the CDR3 is TGTGCCAGCAGCCAGGGTTGGGAGACCCAGTACTTC.

The gene calls are TRBV19 and TRBJ2-7; no definite D call. CDR3 length equals 13 residues. Germline CDR1 and CDR2: LNHDA and SQIVND (reference sequence). The V end lost 6 bases, the J end lost 3 bases, and 12 bases lay between the germline ends. The CDR3 DNA sequence: TGTGCCAGTAGCCCTACCGATAGCTACGAGCAGTACTTC. This codes for CASSPTDSYEQYF. The entire variable domain, with the rest obtained from reference TRBV19 and TRBJ2-7, is as follows: DGGITQSPKYLFRKEGQNVTLSCEQNLNHDAMYWYRQDPGQGLRLIYYSQIVNDFQKGDIAEGYSVSREKKESFPLTVTSAQKNPTAFYLCASSPTDSYEQYFGPGTRLTVT.

This sequence joins TRBV9 and TRBJ2-1; 11 bases are a match to TRBD2. Germline-derived CDR1 and CDR2 are SGDLS and YYNGEE. Trimming took 0 bases from V and 4 from J; bases not matched to a gene: 0. The CDR3 is 15 amino acids. The CDR3 coding sequence is TGTGCCAGCAGCGTAGGGACTAGCGGGTACAATGAGCAGTTCTTC. Its protein product is CASSVGTSGYNEQFF.

As regards this clonotype: A read error may produce the germline difference seen at one junction end. The chain is built from TRBV7-9 and TRBJ1-1; perhaps TRBD1 as D (6 bases). In germline, CDR1 is SEHNR, CDR2 FQNEAQ (reference sequence). The CDR3 extends over 13 amino acids. This chain's CDR3 is CASSFQGITDAFF. The CDR3, as DNA: TGTGCCAGCAGCTTTCAGGGGATCACTGATGCTTTCTTT.

The rearrangement joins TRBV7-6 to TRBJ2-7; 9 bases fit TRBD2. V shed 4 bases, J shed 3 bases, and the junction held 10 bases outside the gene matches. This CDR3 region has 16 residues. Germline loops: CDR1 SGHVS, CDR2 FNYEAQ. CDR3 DNA sequence: TGTGCCAGCAGCTCACAGGGACTAGCCGGGCGCTACGAGCAGTACTTC. It yields the protein CASSSQGLAGRYEQYF.

The chain combines TRBV20-1 with TRBJ2-7; TRBD2 matches at 11 bases. Unmatched junction bases numbered 13, after V lost 0 bases and J lost 3 bases. Germline CDR1 and CDR2: DFQATT and SNEGSKA (reference sequence). The CDR3 loop spans 18 amino acids. The CDR3: CSAREYTSGSARFYEQYF. The CDR3 DNA reads TGCAGTGCTAGAGAGTACACTAGCGGGAGTGCACGATTCTACGAGCAGTACTTC.

The sample holds many counts of this clonotype. This chain links TRBV7-9 with TRBJ2-3; D gene unclear. V lost 5 bases, J lost 3 bases, and 6 bases lay in between. This CDR3 has 12 amino acids. CDR1 and CDR2 (germline): SEHNR, FQNEAQ (reference sequence). The CDR3 nucleotides are TGTGCCAGCAGCCAAGCTACAGATACGCAGTATTTT. This sequence encodes CASSQATDTQYF.

This clonotype was seen only a few times. Mismatch with germline at one junction end may stem from a read error. The V gene is TRBV4-1, the J gene TRBJ1-3, with a weak D call TRBD1 (5 bases). Germline V gene data show CDR1 as MGHRA and CDR2 as YSYEKL. The CDR3 is made up of 16 amino acids. The CDR3 bases are TGCGCCAGCAGCCGAGGTCCGGGACCCTCTGGAAACACCATATACTTT. The encoded protein is CASSRGPGPSGNTIYF.

About this clonotype itself: This may stem from a read error, because a much larger clone lies one nucleotide away. Likely a read error: the CDR3 ends without its conserved phenylalanine or tryptophan. The chain is built from TRBV14 and TRBJ1-1; D may be TRBD1 (6 bases). Per the germline V gene, CDR1 is SGHDN and CDR2 is FVKESK. Trimming stripped 6 bases from V and 3 bases from J, with 20 bases between. The CDR3 is 16 residues long. The CDR3 DNA is TGTGCCAGCAGTTTGGTGCGGGGGCGGGATGACACTGAAGCTTTCATT. Translated: CASSLVRGRDDTEAFI.

This clonotype appeared many times. The rearrangement joins TRBV11-3 to TRBJ1-1; 7 bases align to TRBD1. The CDR3 extends over 13 amino acids. Trimming removed 7 bases from V and 4 bases from J; junction bases left unmatched: 6. Looked up from germline, CDR1 is SGHNT and CDR2 is YENEEA. CDR3 sequence reads: CASTLTGPTEAFF. CDR3 DNA: TGTGCCAGCACACTGACAGGGCCCACTGAAGCTTTCTTT.

This chain joins TRBV29-1 and TRBJ2-7, with D tentatively TRBD1 or TRBD2 (5 bases each). The germline V and J ends were trimmed by 7 bases and 8 bases, with 9 bases remaining between them. CDR1 and CDR2 from the germline V gene are SQVTM and ANQGSEA. This CDR3 region has 9 residues. The CDR3 bases are TGCAGCGACGGGGCCCAGCAGTACTTC. Its translation: CSDGAQQYF.

The J gene is TRBJ2-5, the V gene TRBV6-5, with TRBD2 matching over 15 bases. The germline CDR1 and CDR2 sequences are MNHEY and SVGAGI. J gave up 5 bases and V 5 bases, and 6 bases lay outside the gene matches. The CDR3 has 16 amino acids. CDR3 sequence: CASSPGTSGRRETQYF. CDR3 nucleotides: TGTGCCAGCAGTCCCGGGACTAGCGGGAGGAGGGAGACCCAGTACTTC.

The chain employs TRBV4-2 and TRBJ2-7; TRBD1 agrees at 9 bases. Germline V gives CDR1 LGHNA, CDR2 YNFKEQ. There are 14 residues in the CDR3. Germline trimming cut 4 bases from V and 7 bases from J; bases unmatched to any gene: 8. The CDR3 DNA sequence: TGTGCCAGCAGCCTCGACAGGGGGTCTGGGGAGCAGTACTTC. Translation: CASSLDRGSGEQYF.

Worth noting for this clonotype: This may arise from a read error, as a much more abundant clone is one base away. The chain carries TRBV7-6 and TRBJ2-7, with D possibly TRBD2 on 6 matching bases. The CDR3 spans 16 residues. V was cut by 0 bases and J by 5 bases, with 17 bases left in between. Germline CDR1 reads SGHVS; CDR2 reads FNYEAQ. DNA for the CDR3: TGTGCCAGCAGCTTAGCGTCTAGCAGGAGGGCCGACGAGCAGTACTTC. Amino acids: CASSLASSRRADEQYF.